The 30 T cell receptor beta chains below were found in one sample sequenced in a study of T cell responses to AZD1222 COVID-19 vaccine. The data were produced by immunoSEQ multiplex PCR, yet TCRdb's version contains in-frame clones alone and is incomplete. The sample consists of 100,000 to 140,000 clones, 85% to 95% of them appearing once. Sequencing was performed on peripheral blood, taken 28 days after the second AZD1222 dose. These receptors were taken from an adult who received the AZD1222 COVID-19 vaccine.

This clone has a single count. CDR3 bases: TGCGCCAGCAGATCTACACGGGTCGCCGGGGAGCTGTTTTTT. This sequence encodes CASRSTRVAGELFF. The rearrangement links TRBV5-1 to TRBJ2-2; no firm D call. Between the trimmed V and J ends, which lost 5 bases and 6 bases, there was a span of 14 bases. Germline V lookup: CDR1 SGHRS, CDR2 YFSETQ. There are 14 residues in the CDR3.

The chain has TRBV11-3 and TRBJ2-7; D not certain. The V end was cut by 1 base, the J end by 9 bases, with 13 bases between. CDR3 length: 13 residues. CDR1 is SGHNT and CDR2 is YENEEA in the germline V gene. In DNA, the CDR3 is TGTGCCAGCAGCTTAGGGCCTGGCTTCGGGCAGTACTTC. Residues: CASSLGPGFGQYF.

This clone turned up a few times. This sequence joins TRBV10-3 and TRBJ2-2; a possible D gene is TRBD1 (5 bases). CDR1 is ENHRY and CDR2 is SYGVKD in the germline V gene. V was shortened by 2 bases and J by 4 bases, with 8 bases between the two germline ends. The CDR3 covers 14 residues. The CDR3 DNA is TGTGCCATCAGTGAGGACAGTTTCACCGGGGAGCTGTTTTTT. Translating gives CAISEDSFTGELFF.

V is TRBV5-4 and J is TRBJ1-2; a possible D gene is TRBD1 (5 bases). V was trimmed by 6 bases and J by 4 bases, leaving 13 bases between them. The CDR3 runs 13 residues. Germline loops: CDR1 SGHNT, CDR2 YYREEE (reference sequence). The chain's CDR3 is CASTLGAGYGYTF. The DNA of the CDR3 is TGTGCCAGCACCCTCGGGGCGGGCTATGGCTACACCTTC.

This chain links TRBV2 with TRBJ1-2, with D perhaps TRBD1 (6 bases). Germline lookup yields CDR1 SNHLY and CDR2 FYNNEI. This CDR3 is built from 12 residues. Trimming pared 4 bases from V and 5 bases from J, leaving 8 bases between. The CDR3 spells CASSVQGYGYTF. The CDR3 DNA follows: TGTGCCAGCAGTGTACAGGGTTATGGCTACACCTTC.

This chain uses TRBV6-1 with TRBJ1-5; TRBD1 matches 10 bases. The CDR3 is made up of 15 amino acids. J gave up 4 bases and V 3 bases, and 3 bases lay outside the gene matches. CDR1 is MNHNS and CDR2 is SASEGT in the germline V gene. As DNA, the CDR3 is TGTGCCAGCAGTGACGGACAGGGGGGGAATCAGCCCCAGCATTTT. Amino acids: CASSDGQGGNQPQHF.

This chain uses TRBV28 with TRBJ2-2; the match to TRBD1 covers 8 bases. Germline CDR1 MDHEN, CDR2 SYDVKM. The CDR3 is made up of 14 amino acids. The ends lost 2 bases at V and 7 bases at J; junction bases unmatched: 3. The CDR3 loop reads CASSLQGASGELFF. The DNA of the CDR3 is TGTGCCAGCAGTTTACAGGGGGCAAGCGGGGAGCTGTTTTTT.

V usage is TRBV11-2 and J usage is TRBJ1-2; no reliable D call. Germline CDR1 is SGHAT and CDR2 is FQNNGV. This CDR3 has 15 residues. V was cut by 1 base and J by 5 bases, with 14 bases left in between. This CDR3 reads CASSLGDGALYGYTF. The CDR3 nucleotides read TGTGCCAGCAGCTTAGGCGACGGCGCTTTGTATGGCTACACCTTC.

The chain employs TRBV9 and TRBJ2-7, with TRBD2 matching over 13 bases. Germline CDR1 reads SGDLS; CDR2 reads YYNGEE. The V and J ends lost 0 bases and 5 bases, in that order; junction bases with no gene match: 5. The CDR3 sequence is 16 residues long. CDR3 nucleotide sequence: TGTGCCAGCAGCGTAGGACTAGCGGGGGGCGCAGACGAGCAGTACTTC. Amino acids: CASSVGLAGGADEQYF.

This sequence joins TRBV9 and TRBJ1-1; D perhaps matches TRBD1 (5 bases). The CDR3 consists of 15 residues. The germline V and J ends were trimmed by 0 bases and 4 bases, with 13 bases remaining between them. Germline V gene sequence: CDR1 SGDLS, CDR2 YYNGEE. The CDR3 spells CASSVAFGGGTEAFF. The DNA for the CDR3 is TGTGCCAGCAGCGTAGCCTTCGGGGGGGGCACTGAAGCTTTCTTT. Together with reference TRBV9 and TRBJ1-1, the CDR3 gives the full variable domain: DSGVTQTPKHLITATGQRVTLRCSPRSGDLSVYWYQQSLDQGLQFLIQYYNGEERAKGNILERFSAQQFPDLHSELNLSSLELGDSALYFCASSVAFGGGTEAFFGQGTRLTVV.

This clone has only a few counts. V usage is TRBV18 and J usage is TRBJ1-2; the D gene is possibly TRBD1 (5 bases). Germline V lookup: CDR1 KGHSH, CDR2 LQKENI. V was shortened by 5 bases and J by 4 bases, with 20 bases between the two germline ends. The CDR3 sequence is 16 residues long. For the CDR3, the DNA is TGTGCCAGCTCAACGTTAGGGGCCCCAGGAGGCTATGGCTACACCTTC. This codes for CASSTLGAPGGYGYTF.

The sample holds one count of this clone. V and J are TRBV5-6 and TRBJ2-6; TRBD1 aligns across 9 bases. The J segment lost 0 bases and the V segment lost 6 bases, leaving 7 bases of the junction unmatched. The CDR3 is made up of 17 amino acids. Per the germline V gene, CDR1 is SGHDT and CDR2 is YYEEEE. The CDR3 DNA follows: TGTGCCAGCAACCGGGACAGGGATAGCTCTGGGGCCAACGTCCTGACTTTC. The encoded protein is CASNRDRDSSGANVLTF.

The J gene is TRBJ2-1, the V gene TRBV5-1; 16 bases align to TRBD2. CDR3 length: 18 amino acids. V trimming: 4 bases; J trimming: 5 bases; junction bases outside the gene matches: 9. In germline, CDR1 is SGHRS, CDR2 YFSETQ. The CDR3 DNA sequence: TGCGCCAGCAGCCCGGGACTAGCGGGAGGGGGTAAGAACAATGAGCAGTTCTTC. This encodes CASSPGLAGGGKNNEQFF. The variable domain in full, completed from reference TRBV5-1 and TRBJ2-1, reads KAGVTQTPRYLIKTRGQQVTLSCSPISGHRSVSWYQQTPGQGLQFLFEYFSETQRNKGNFPGRFSGRQFSNSRSEMNVSTLELGDSALYLCASSPGLAGGGKNNEQFFGPGTRLTVL.

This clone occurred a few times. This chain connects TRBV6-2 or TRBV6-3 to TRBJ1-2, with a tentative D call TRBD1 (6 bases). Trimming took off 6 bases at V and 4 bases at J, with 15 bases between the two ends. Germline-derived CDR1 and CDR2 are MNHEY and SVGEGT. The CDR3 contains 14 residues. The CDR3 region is CASSPHRVAYGYTF. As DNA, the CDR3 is TGTGCCAGCAGCCCCCACAGGGTCGCCTATGGCTACACCTTC.

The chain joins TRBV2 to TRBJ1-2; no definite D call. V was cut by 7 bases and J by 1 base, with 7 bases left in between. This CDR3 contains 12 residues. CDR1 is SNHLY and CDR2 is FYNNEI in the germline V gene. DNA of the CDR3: TGTGCCAGCAAAGGCAGTAACTATGGCTACACCTTC. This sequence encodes CASKGSNYGYTF. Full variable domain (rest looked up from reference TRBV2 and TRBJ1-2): EPEVTQTPSHQVTQMGQEVILRCVPISNHLYFYWYRQILGQKVEFLVSFYNNEISEKSEIFDDQFSVERPDGSNFTLKIRSTKLEDSAMYFCASKGSNYGYTFGSGTRLTVV.

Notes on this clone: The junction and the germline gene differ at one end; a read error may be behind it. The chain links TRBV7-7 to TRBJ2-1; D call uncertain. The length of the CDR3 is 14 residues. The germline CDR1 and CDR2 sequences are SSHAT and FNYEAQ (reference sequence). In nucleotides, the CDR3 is TGTGCTAGCAGCTTAGACTCCGGTTACAATGAGCAGTTCTTC. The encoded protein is CASSLDSGYNEQFF.

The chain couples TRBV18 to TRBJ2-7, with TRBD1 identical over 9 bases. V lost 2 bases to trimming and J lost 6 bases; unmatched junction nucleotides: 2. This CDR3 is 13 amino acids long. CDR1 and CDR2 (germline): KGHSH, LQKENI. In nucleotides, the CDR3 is TGTGCCAGCTCACCAAAGGACAGGGGCGAGCAGTACTTC. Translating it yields CASSPKDRGEQYF.

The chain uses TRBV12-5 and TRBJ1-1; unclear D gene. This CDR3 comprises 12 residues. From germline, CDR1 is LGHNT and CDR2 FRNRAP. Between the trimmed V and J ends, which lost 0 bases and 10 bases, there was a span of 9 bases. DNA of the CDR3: TGTGCTAGTGGTTTGGTACTTGGATCAGCTTTCTTT. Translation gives CASGLVLGSAFF.

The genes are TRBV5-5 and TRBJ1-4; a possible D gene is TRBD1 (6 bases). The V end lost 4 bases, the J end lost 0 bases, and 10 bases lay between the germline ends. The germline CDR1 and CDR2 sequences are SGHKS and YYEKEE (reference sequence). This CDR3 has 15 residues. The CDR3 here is CASSEQGATNEKLFF. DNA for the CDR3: TGTGCCAGCAGCGAACAGGGTGCAACTAATGAAAAACTGTTTTTT.

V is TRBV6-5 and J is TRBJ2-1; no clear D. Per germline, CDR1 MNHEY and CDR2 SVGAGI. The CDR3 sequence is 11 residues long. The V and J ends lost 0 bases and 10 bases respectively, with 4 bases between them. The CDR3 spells CASSYSSEQFF. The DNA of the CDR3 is TGTGCCAGCAGTTACTCGAGCGAGCAGTTCTTC.

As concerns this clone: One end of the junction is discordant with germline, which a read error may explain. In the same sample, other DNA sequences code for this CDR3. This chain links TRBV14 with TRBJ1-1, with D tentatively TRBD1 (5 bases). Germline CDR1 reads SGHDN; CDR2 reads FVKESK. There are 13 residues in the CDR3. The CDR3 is CASSPGSRGEAFF. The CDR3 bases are TGTGCCAGTAGCCCCGGCTCCCGGGGGGAAGCTTTCTTT.

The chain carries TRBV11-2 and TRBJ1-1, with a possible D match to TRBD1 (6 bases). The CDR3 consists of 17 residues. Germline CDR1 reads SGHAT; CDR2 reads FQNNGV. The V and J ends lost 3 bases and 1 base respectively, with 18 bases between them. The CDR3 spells CASSFRAGALRNTEAFF. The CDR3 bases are TGTGCCAGCAGCTTCCGGGCAGGGGCCCTGAGGAACACTGAAGCTTTCTTT.

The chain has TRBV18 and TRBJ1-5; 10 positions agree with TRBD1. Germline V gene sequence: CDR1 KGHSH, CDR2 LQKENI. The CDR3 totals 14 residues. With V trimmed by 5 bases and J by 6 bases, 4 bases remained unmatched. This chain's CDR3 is CASSGTGAVQPQHF. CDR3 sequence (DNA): TGTGCCAGCTCAGGGACAGGGGCTGTTCAGCCCCAGCATTTT.

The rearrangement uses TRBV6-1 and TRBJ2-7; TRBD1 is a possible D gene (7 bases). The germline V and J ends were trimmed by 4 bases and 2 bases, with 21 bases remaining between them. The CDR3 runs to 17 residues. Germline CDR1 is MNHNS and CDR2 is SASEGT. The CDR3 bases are TGTGCCAGCAGTGTCCCTGTCAGGGGGACTTTCGCCTACGAGCAGTACTTC. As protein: CASSVPVRGTFAYEQYF.

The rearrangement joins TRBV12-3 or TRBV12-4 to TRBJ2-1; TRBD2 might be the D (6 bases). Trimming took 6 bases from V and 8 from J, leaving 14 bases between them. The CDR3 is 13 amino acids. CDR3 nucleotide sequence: TGTGCCAGCAGGGAAGGAGGGGCGGATGAGCAGTTCTTC. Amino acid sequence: CASREGGADEQFF.

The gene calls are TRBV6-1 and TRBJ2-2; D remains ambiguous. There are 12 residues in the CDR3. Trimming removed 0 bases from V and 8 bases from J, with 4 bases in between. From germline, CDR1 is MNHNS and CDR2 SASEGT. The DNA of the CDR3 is TGTGCCAGCAGTGAAGCCGCGGGGGAGCTGTTTTTT. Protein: CASSEAAGELFF.

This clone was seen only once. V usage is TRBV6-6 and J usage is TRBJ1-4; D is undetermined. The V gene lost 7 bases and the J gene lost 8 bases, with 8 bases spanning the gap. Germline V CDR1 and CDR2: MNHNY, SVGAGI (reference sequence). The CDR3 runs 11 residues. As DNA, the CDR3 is TGTGCCAGCACGGACGGGGAAAAACTGTTTTTT. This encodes CASTDGEKLFF.

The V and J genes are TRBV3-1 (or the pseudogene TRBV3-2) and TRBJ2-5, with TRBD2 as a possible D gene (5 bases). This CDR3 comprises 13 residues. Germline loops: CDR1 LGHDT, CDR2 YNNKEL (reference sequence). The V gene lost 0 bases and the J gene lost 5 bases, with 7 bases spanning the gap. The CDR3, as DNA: TGTGCCAGCAGCCAAGACGCGGGTGAGACCCAGTACTTC. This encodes CASSQDAGETQYF.

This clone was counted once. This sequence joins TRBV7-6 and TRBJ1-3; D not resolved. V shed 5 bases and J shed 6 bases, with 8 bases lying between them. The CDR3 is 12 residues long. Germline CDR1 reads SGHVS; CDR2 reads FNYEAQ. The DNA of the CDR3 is TGTGCCAGCAGCCCCTTTCAAAACACCATATATTTT. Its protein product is CASSPFQNTIYF.

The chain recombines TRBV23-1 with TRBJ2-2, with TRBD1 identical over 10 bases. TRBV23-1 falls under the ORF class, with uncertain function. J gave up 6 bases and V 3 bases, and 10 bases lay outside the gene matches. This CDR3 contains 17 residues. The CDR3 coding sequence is TGCGCCAGCAGTCATTCTCCGGGACAGGGGCTGGCCGGGGAGCTGTTTTTT. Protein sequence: CASSHSPGQGLAGELFF.